This T cell receptor beta chain comes out of a study of control samples from healthy donors and cancer patients. Per germline, CDR1 SGHTA and CDR2 FQGNSA. The CDR3 length is 13 residues. The V end was cut by 7 bases, the J end by 4 bases, with 12 bases between. Only in-frame clones appear in the TCRdb table, and some are missing; sequencing was by immunoSEQ multiplex PCR. The repertoire holds more than 95,000 clones, with approximately 92% as singletons. This rearrangement joins TRBV7-2 to TRBJ2-3, with a tentative D call TRBD2 (6 bases). The sequence derives from a woman between 50 and 59 years old with colorectal cancer. Sequences were obtained from PBMCs. CDR3 protein: CASTWRDADTQYF. The CDR3 nucleotides read TGTGCCAGCACATGGCGGGATGCAGATACGCAGTATTTT.